These 13 T cell receptor beta chains were sequenced from one sample in a study of vaccination and CD4 T cells after COVID-19. At the Johns Hopkins FTIC core, DNA taken from cultured CD4+ T cells was sequenced by way of the Oncomine TCR Beta short-read assay. TCRdb re-called the PCR reads with MiXCR, one entry per CDR3 protein. The sample contains several thousand distinct CDR3 sequences, 55% of which appear only once. Regarding treatment: roughly 10-day PBMC culture with coronavirus spike peptide pools or control peptides (ViraFEST assay). For these TCRs, the target antigens are not known. The specimen was CD4+ T cells from blood, cultured in vitro. The receptors derive from a human donor who had recovered from COVID-19.

This clonotype was counted a few times. The chain is built from TRBV24-1 and TRBJ2-1; D is uncertain. This CDR3 comprises 17 residues. With 3 bases removed from V and 4 bases from J, the gap between germline ends came to 18 bases. Looked up from germline, CDR1 is KGHDR and CDR2 is SFDVKD. The CDR3 sequence: CATSDPGFRGGYNEQFF. In nucleotides, the CDR3 is TGTGCCACCAGTGATCCCGGGTTCAGAGGTGGGTACAATGAGCAGTTCTTC.

The genes are TRBV24-1 and TRBJ2-5; 12 positions agree with TRBD2. The germline V gene has CDR1 KGHDR and CDR2 SFDVKD. This CDR3 region has 17 residues. V shed 3 bases, J shed 2 bases, and the junction held 6 bases outside the gene matches. The chain's CDR3 is CATSDLRLAGAQETQYF. Here the CDR3 DNA reads TGTGCCACCAGTGATCTGCGACTAGCGGGGGCACAAGAGACCCAGTACTTC.

The chain combines TRBV7-9 with TRBJ2-7; 7 nucleotides line up with TRBD1. With 1 base clipped from V and 0 bases from J, the junction kept 0 bases outside the gene matches. The germline gives CDR1 SEHNR, CDR2 FQNEAQ (reference sequence). CDR3 size: 14 residues. The CDR3 loop is CASSLGTGSYEQYF. The CDR3 DNA is TGTGCCAGCAGCTTAGGGACAGGCTCCTACGAGCAGTACTTC.

This clonotype was recorded a few times. This chain links TRBV18 with TRBJ1-1; D unclear. The CDR3 loop spans 14 amino acids. The germline V gene encodes CDR1 KGHSH and CDR2 LQKENI. V lost 2 bases to trimming and J lost 1 base, with 8 bases between them. The CDR3 loop reads CASSPAGRNTEAFF. CDR3 nucleotide sequence: TGTGCCAGCTCACCAGCCGGGAGGAACACTGAAGCTTTCTTT.

The CDR3 loop reads CATDSALGGTDTQYF. The CDR3 coding sequence is TGTGCCACCGACTCAGCCCTCGGGGGCACAGATACGCAGTATTTT. The V call is TRBV24-1, the J call TRBJ2-3, with D possibly being TRBD2 (5 bases). Germline-derived CDR1 and CDR2 are KGHDR and SFDVKD. The CDR3 has 15 residues. With 9 bases removed from V and 1 base from J, the gap between germline ends came to 16 bases.

This clonotype was found once. The V gene is TRBV15, the J gene TRBJ2-3; D gene uncertain. This CDR3 has 15 residues. CDR1 is LNHNV and CDR2 is YYDKDF in the germline V gene (reference sequence). V was trimmed by 0 bases and J by 2 bases, leaving 9 bases between them. CDR3 sequence: CATSRDYGTTDTQYF. CDR3 DNA: TGTGCCACCAGCAGAGATTACGGAACCACAGATACGCAGTATTTT.

The chain couples TRBV6-1 to TRBJ2-3, with D unresolved. Germline loops: CDR1 MNHNS, CDR2 SASEGT. The V and J ends lost 4 bases and 1 base respectively, with 12 bases between them. The CDR3 sequence is 15 residues long. This CDR3 reads CASSVDPGGTDTQYF. CDR3 DNA: TGTGCCAGCAGTGTGGACCCCGGAGGCACAGATACGCAGTATTTT.

The genes are TRBV6-2 or TRBV6-3 and TRBJ2-7; 8 bases match TRBD1. V was clipped by 5 bases and J by 6 bases; unmatched bases: 6. Germline assignment: CDR1 MNHEY and CDR2 SVGEGT. CDR3 length: 13 amino acids. CDR3 sequence reads: CASSRQGIGEQYF. In nucleotides, the CDR3 is TGTGCCAGCAGTCGACAGGGGATAGGCGAGCAGTACTTC.

The count of this clonotype is one. This chain connects TRBV7-9 to TRBJ1-3, with D possibly TRBD1 on 6 matching bases. The germline V and J ends were trimmed by 5 bases and 0 bases, with 17 bases remaining between them. The CDR3 runs to 17 residues. The V gene's germline CDR1 is SEHNR and CDR2 FQNEAQ (reference sequence). The CDR3 bases are TGTGCCAGCAGCCAAATAACGACAGGCCACTCTGGAAACACCATATATTTT. This encodes CASSQITTGHSGNTIYF.

This clonotype was counted between two and nine times. The CDR3 is CATSDSDRVNTEAFF. The CDR3 DNA reads TGTGCCACCAGTGATTCTGACAGGGTGAACACTGAAGCTTTCTTT. The rearrangement joins TRBV24-1 to TRBJ1-1, with 7 bases that match TRBD1. The J segment lost 0 bases and the V segment lost 2 bases, leaving 2 bases of the junction unmatched. CDR3 length: 15 residues. CDR1 is KGHDR and CDR2 is SFDVKD in the germline V gene.

A few counts support this clonotype. The chain links TRBV27 to TRBJ1-1; D perhaps matches TRBD1 (5 bases). V was shortened by 5 bases and J by 7 bases, with 14 bases between the two germline ends. Per the germline V gene, CDR1 is MNHEY and CDR2 is SMNVEV (reference sequence). This CDR3 is 13 amino acids long. The CDR3 DNA sequence: TGTGCCAGCAGTCAAACTAGACAGAGTGAAGCTTTCTTT. Translated: CASSQTRQSEAFF.

The gene calls are TRBV6-2 or TRBV6-3 and TRBJ1-2; D not resolved. The CDR3 has 14 amino acids. Germline loops: CDR1 MNHEY, CDR2 SVGEGT. Trimming removed 5 bases from V and 0 bases from J, with 10 bases in between. DNA of the CDR3: TGTGCCAGCAGTCTAATCGGGACTAACTATGGCTACACCTTC. As protein: CASSLIGTNYGYTF.

In its sample, this clonotype is medium-sized. V gene TRBV6-1 combines with J gene TRBJ2-5; 11 nucleotides align to TRBD2. The CDR3 totals 15 residues. Unmatched junction bases numbered 0, after V lost 2 bases and J lost 1 base. The germline V gene encodes CDR1 MNHNS and CDR2 SASEGT. In nucleotides, the CDR3 is TGTGCCAGCAGTGAACTAGCGGGGGGCCAAGAGACCCAGTACTTC. It is translated as CASSELAGGQETQYF.